A few counts support the clone carrying this T cell receptor (beta chain). The antigen is not known. CDR3 size: 13 residues. With 6 bases removed from V and 2 bases from J, the gap between germline ends came to 10 bases. In germline, CDR1 is MNHEY, CDR2 SVGAGI. The source of the sample is a study of CD8 T cell repertoires and HIV-1 epitope variants. Study-level results: Only beta chains were identified, marking proliferation to antigen, not function.

The method was immunoSEQ multiplex PCR; TCRdb's version includes in-frame clones alone and lacks a portion of them. The sample has more than 85,000 clones; roughly 77% are singletons. The sample taken for sequencing was uncultured baseline CD8+ T cells from peripheral blood mononuclear cells (PBMCs). This receptor was obtained from a male donor with HIV. The chain has TRBV6-5 and TRBJ1-1; D is unresolved. CDR3 coding DNA: TGTGCCAGCAGAAGGAGACACAACACTGAAGCTTTCTTT. This gives the protein CASRRRHNTEAFF.